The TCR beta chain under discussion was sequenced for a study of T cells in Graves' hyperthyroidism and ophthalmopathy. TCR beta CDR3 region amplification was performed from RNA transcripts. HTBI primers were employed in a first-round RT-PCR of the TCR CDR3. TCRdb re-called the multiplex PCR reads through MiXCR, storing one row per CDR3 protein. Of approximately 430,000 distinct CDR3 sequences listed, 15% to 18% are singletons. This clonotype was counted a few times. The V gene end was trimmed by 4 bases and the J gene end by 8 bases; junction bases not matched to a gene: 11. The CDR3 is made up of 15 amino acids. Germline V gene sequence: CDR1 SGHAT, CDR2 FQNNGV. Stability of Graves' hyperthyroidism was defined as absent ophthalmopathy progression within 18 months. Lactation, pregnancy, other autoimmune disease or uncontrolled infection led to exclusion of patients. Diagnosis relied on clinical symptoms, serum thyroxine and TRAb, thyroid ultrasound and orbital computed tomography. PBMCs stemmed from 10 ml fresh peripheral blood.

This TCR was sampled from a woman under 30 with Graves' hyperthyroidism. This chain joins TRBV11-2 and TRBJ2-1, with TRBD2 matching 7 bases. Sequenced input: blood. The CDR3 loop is CASSSASGPYDEQFF. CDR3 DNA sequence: TGTGCCAGCAGCTCAGCTAGCGGACCATACGATGAGCAGTTCTTC.